Listed here is a single T cell receptor (beta chain). What it binds is unknown. The CDR3 has 18 amino acids. Germline-derived CDR1 and CDR2 are LNHDA and SQIVND (reference sequence). With 3 bases clipped from V and 8 bases from J, the junction kept 15 bases outside the gene matches. Data came from immunoSEQ multiplex PCR; TCRdb stores just in-frame clones and leaves some out. This sample has some 150,000 clones, with 80% to 95% found just once. This entry belongs to a study of CD4+ T cells in melanoma. Study-level results: A reported correlation linked neoantigen-specific CD4+ T cells to CD8+, macrophage and B cell function.

The gene calls are TRBV19 and TRBJ1-5; 11 nucleotides agree with TRBD1. The TCR sequence derives from a human donor with melanoma. The CDR3 reads CASSIRTGGDWRSEPQHF. The CDR3, as DNA: TGTGCCAGTAGTATTAGGACAGGGGGCGATTGGAGGTCTGAGCCCCAGCATTTT.